This T cell receptor (beta chain) appears in the sequencing data of a study of blood T cell repertoires in COVID-19 (TCRdb year 2020). For context, the study as a whole: Samples covering the acute and convalescent phases of COVID-19 were provided by collaborators in the United States, Italy and Spain. The prospective study material was composed of cDNA or gDNA derived from T cells, B-cell-depleted T cells, or PBMCs. Subjects who had been exposed to COVID-19, were actively infected with it, or had recovered from it provided the deeply sampled blood TCRbeta repertoires that made up the dataset. The repertoires were released in a freely available public database meant as a resource for research on the immune response to SARS-CoV-2. Samples came from the ongoing ImmuneRACE study (first 160 participants) plus 1,254 subjects from 6 global collaborators. Sample metadata almost always included a de-identified subject ID, COVID-19 status, age in years and sex. Where HLA class I and class II types were available, the types were taken from metadata supplied by the sample provider, not from assay-based typing.

Trimming costs V 6 bases and J 6 bases, and their ends lie 14 bases apart. Counted from cysteine to phenylalanine, this CDR3 has 14 amino acids. Solely the CDR3 DNA is kept, with 42 bases framed from the first base. From a lookup of the germline V gene, CDR1 and CDR2 are MDHEN and SYDVKM. Each collaborating institution followed its own protocols to collect whole blood in K2EDTA tubes. For TCRbeta analysis, collaborators shipped samples as frozen whole blood, isolated PBMCs, or DNA extracted from either of those sample types. TCRbeta CDR3 regions were amplified from genomic DNA using the immunoSEQ Assay, a bias-controlled multiplex PCR. On the study's bioinformatics: Nucleated cell counts per sample were estimated from amplification of reference gene primers within the assay. Sequence reads were collapsed and filtered to measure the absolute abundance of every unique TCRbeta CDR3 rearrangement. For each sample, productive Simpson clonality was calculated as the square root of Simpson's diversity index over productive rearrangements. This is the immuneACCESS table as TCRdb keeps it, with only in-frame sequences that have V and J called. A part of the clones is gone; compared with another copy, unresolved V genes explain less than half, and the rest is unexplained. Clone size and the V and J calls come from that table; the DNA yielded D and trimming. Across this sample there are 100,000 or so clones, with 91% seen only once. Together, the top ten hold 0.85% to 1% of the sample.

In its sample, this clone was seen a few times. What this receptor recognizes is not known. Base quality data are lacking; no much larger clone is found one base away. Broader findings and caveats from the paper: The quantity of clinical and demographic metadata differed by source and by participant and was supplied without curation.

What was sequenced was peripheral blood. Recombination linked TRBV28 to TRBJ2-2; TRBD1 might be the D gene, on 6 matching bases. The receptor comes from a man in his 60s with acute or convalescent COVID-19. The DNA sequence is TGTGCCAGCAGGAACAGGGACGAGGCCGGGGAGCTGTTTTTT. It is translated as CASRNRDEAGELFF.